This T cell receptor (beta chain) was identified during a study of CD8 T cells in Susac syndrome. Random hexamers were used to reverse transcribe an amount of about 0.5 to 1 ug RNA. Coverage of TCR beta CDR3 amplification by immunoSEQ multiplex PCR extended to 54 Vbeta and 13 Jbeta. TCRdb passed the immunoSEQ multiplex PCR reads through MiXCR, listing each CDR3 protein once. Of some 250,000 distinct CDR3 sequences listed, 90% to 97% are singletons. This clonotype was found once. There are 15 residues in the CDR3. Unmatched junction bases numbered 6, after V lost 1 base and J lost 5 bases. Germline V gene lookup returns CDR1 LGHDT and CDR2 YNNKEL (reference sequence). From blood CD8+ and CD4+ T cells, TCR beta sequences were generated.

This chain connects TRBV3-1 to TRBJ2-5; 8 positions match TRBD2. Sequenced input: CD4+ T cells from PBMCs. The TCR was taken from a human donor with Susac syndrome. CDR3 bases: TGTGCCAGCAGCCAAGGAGCGGGAGTCCGGGAGACCCAGTACTTC. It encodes CASSQGAGVRETQYF.